The 24 T cell receptor beta chains presented below share a single source sample, sequenced in a study of blood T cell repertoires in COVID-19 (dated by TCRdb to 2018 to 2021). Libraries were constructed by the immunoSEQ multiplex PCR assay. Drawn from immuneACCESS, this table holds only the in-frame rearrangements with V and J called that TCRdb kept. Clones are partly lost; checked studies trace under half to an unresolved V gene and leave the rest unexplained. The sample table records about 180,000 clones; around 83% of these occur just once. Clones ranked in the top ten supply about 6.3% of the sample. Sequences were obtained from PBMCs or T cells enriched from blood (not recorded which). These receptors all come from a man aged 35-49 years who had recovered from COVID-19.

The chain employs TRBV7-6 and TRBJ2-7; the D is unclear. Germline V gene data show CDR1 as SGHVS and CDR2 as FNYEAQ. There are 14 residues in the CDR3. V dropped 5 bases and J dropped 2 bases, with 13 bases sitting between them. CDR3 amino acids: CASSPLLSTYEQYF. The DNA for the CDR3 is TGTGCCAGCAGCCCCCTCCTAAGTACCTACGAGCAGTACTTC.

The count of this clone is one. The J gene is TRBJ2-7, the V gene TRBV28, with 8 bases that match TRBD1. The CDR3 length is 14 residues. Germline CDR1 reads MDHEN; CDR2 reads SYDVKM. V lost 3 bases to trimming and J lost 7 bases; unmatched junction nucleotides: 8. In DNA, the CDR3 is TGTGCCAGCAGTTTTCGGACAGGGTCTAAGGAGCAGTACTTC. Translation: CASSFRTGSKEQYF.

The chain uses TRBV24-1 and TRBJ2-2; D possibly corresponds to TRBD2 (6 bases). Germline-derived CDR1 and CDR2 are KGHDR and SFDVKD. The CDR3 has 14 residues. The ends were cut back, 4 bases at V and 8 bases at J, with 13 bases in the middle. Written as DNA, the CDR3 is TGTGCCACCAGTGAGGCTGGGACTTTGGGGGAGCTGTTTTTT. Protein sequence: CATSEAGTLGELFF.

This clone was observed once. The chain joins TRBV10-3 to TRBJ2-5; D is unresolved. CDR3 size: 13 residues. The V end lost 6 bases, the J end lost 3 bases, and 11 bases lay between the germline ends. Per the germline V gene, CDR1 is ENHRY and CDR2 is SYGVKD. CDR3 bases: TGTGCCATCAGGAACCAGTTGGAAGAGACCCAGTACTTC. It yields the protein CAIRNQLEETQYF.

This sequence joins TRBV5-6 and TRBJ2-7; no firm D call. The length of the CDR3 is 14 residues. V was clipped by 4 bases and J by 2 bases, with 13 bases between them. Germline assignment: CDR1 SGHDT and CDR2 YYEEEE. The CDR3 reads CASSRSGLAYEQYF. CDR3 nucleotide sequence: TGTGCCAGCAGCCGCTCAGGCTTGGCCTACGAGCAGTACTTC.

This rearrangement joins TRBV5-1 to TRBJ2-1; 9 bases are a match to TRBD1. This CDR3 has 15 residues. After removal of 4 bases from V and 6 bases from J, the junction contained 8 bases not matched to a gene. The V gene's germline CDR1 is SGHRS and CDR2 YFSETQ. The CDR3 nucleotides are TGCGCCAGCAGCCTGACAGGGGGTGTCGGCAATGAGCAGTTCTTC. It specifies CASSLTGGVGNEQFF.

The chain employs TRBV2 and TRBJ2-7, with 9 bases matching TRBD2. CDR1 SNHLY and CDR2 FYNNEI come from the germline V gene. Unmatched junction bases numbered 0, after V lost 8 bases and J lost 4 bases. The CDR3 sequence is 11 residues long. The CDR3 DNA is TGTGCCAGCCTAGCGGGGTACGAGCAGTACTTC. It yields the protein CASLAGYEQYF.

The gene calls are TRBV6-1 and TRBJ1-6; D uncertain. CDR1 is MNHNS, CDR2 SASEGT, per germline. The V and J ends lost 1 base and 8 bases respectively, with 12 bases between them. This CDR3 has 15 residues. CDR3 region: CASSEDVHPDSPLHF. CDR3 bases: TGTGCCAGCAGTGAAGACGTACACCCCGATTCACCCCTCCACTTT.

This clone was picked up a small number of times. The CDR3 spells CSASFGPGNEKLFF. The CDR3 region has the DNA TGCAGTGCTAGTTTCGGACCCGGGAACGAAAAACTGTTTTTT. The chain combines TRBV20-1 with TRBJ1-4, with unresolved D. This CDR3 is built from 14 residues. Trimming took 3 bases from V and 8 from J, leaving 16 bases between them. Germline assignment: CDR1 DFQATT and CDR2 SNEGSKA (reference sequence).

V gene TRBV14 combines with J gene TRBJ2-1, with a weak D call TRBD1 (5 bases). CDR1 is SGHDN and CDR2 is FVKESK in the germline V gene. This CDR3 is 12 amino acids long. V was pared by 3 bases and J by 8 bases, with 8 bases between. The DNA for the CDR3 is TGTGCCAGCAGCCAGGGGCTATATGAGCAGTTCTTC. Translated, it gives CASSQGLYEQFF.

This rearrangement joins TRBV10-1 to TRBJ2-2; TRBD1 might be the D (5 bases). The CDR3 is made up of 15 amino acids. The V end lost 3 bases, the J end lost 5 bases, and 13 bases lay between the germline ends. Germline V gene lookup returns CDR1 WNHNN and CDR2 SYGVQD (reference sequence). This chain's CDR3 is CASSDRQGGTGELFF. Written as DNA, the CDR3 is TGCGCCAGCAGTGACAGGCAGGGTGGAACCGGGGAGCTGTTTTTT.

The chain uses TRBV28 and TRBJ2-3; a possible D gene is TRBD2 (5 bases). Germline values: CDR1 MDHEN, CDR2 SYDVKM. This CDR3 contains 13 residues. V was clipped by 9 bases and J by 5 bases, with 15 bases between them. The CDR3 DNA follows: TGTGCCAGTGAACTAGATAGCGTAGATACGCAGTATTTT. Encoded protein: CASELDSVDTQYF.

The chain carries TRBV29-1 and TRBJ2-1, with a possible D match to TRBD1 (7 bases). Germline CDR1 SQVTM, CDR2 ANQGSEA. The V end lost 1 base, the J end lost 1 base, and 20 bases lay between the germline ends. This CDR3 comprises 18 residues. CDR3 protein: CSVEAMQGEGGSYNEQFF. The CDR3, as DNA: TGCAGCGTTGAAGCTATGCAGGGGGAAGGAGGGTCCTACAATGAGCAGTTCTTC.

J is TRBJ2-1 and V is TRBV7-9; 8 nucleotides align to TRBD2. The CDR3 loop spans 16 amino acids. Germline V gives CDR1 SEHNR, CDR2 FQNEAQ (reference sequence). V shed 5 bases and J 0 bases; nucleotides not matched to a gene: 6. As DNA, the CDR3 is TGTGCCAGCAGCCCCACTAGCGGCTACTCCTACAATGAGCAGTTCTTC. Protein product: CASSPTSGYSYNEQFF. Full variable domain (outside the CDR3, taken from reference TRBV7-9 and TRBJ2-1): DTGVSQNPRHKITKRGQNVTFRCDPISEHNRLYWYRQTLGQGPEFLTYFQNEAQLEKSRLLSDRFSAERPKGSFSTLEIQRTEQGDSAMYLCASSPTSGYSYNEQFFGPGTRLTVL.

The chain combines TRBV6-5 with TRBJ1-2; D remains ambiguous. With 0 bases removed from V and 1 base from J, the gap between germline ends came to 6 bases. The germline V gene encodes CDR1 MNHEY and CDR2 SVGAGI. CDR3 length equals 14 residues. The CDR3 loop reads CASSYSRLNYGYTF. The CDR3, as DNA: TGTGCCAGCAGTTACTCGAGACTTAACTATGGCTACACCTTC.

The chain joins TRBV6-5 to TRBJ1-5; TRBD1 matches 10 bases. This CDR3 region has 13 residues. Losses at the gene ends were 8 bases for V and 5 bases for J; bases not matched to a gene: 3. Germline lookup yields CDR1 MNHEY and CDR2 SVGAGI. The chain's CDR3 is CASGTGVYQPQHF. As DNA, the CDR3 is TGTGCCAGCGGGACAGGGGTTTATCAGCCCCAGCATTTT.

The V and J genes are TRBV6-5 and TRBJ1-1; D is ambiguous. CDR3 length: 15 amino acids. V gave up 5 bases and J gave up 4 bases, with 17 bases separating them. Per germline, CDR1 MNHEY and CDR2 SVGAGI. The CDR3 region is CASSQNRAGGTEAFF. The DNA of the CDR3 is TGTGCCAGCAGTCAAAACAGAGCTGGAGGCACTGAAGCTTTCTTT.

This rearrangement joins TRBV12-3 or TRBV12-4 to TRBJ1-2; 9 positions agree with TRBD1. The V gene end was trimmed by 7 bases and the J gene end by 4 bases; junction bases not matched to a gene: 4. This CDR3 has 13 residues. CDR3 sequence (DNA): TGTGCCAGCACCTCGACAGGGGGCTATGGCTACACCTTC. Its protein is CASTSTGGYGYTF.

The chain recombines TRBV5-4 with TRBJ2-1; tentative D call: TRBD1 (6 bases). CDR3 length: 15 amino acids. V was cut by 2 bases and J by 7 bases, with 16 bases left in between. Germline CDR1 and CDR2: SGHNT and YYREEE (reference sequence). The CDR3 nucleotides are TGTGCCAGCAGCTTAGAGGGGGTTAGACGGAATGAGCAGTTCTTC. This gives the protein CASSLEGVRRNEQFF.

The chain uses TRBV6-5 and TRBJ2-7, with D perhaps TRBD2 (6 bases). V was pared by 2 bases and J by 5 bases, with 10 bases between. There are 13 residues in the CDR3. Germline-derived CDR1 and CDR2 are MNHEY and SVGAGI. CDR3 DNA: TGTGCCAGCAGTTACCGAGGGGAGGACGAGCAGTACTTC. Its translation: CASSYRGEDEQYF.

This clone was seen repeatedly, ten times or more. This chain joins TRBV6-5 and TRBJ2-1; TRBD1 agrees at 10 bases. The CDR3 contains 15 residues. The ends lost 0 bases at V and 11 bases at J; junction bases unmatched: 7. The germline V gene has CDR1 MNHEY and CDR2 SVGAGI. DNA of the CDR3: TGTGCCAGCAGTTACTCGGTGGGGGACAGGGGTAAGCAGTTCTTC. Its protein product is CASSYSVGDRGKQFF.

The rearrangement joins TRBV27 to TRBJ2-2; TRBD2 agrees at 8 bases. Per germline, CDR1 MNHEY and CDR2 SMNVEV (reference sequence). Trimming at V came to 6 bases and at J to 6 bases, leaving 9 bases not matched to a gene. The CDR3 contains 15 residues. DNA for the CDR3: TGTGCCAGCAGGGGGTCGGGAGGGCCTGCCGGGGAGCTGTTTTTT. Amino acids: CASRGSGGPAGELFF.

The rearrangement links TRBV28 to TRBJ2-1; possible D gene TRBD2, 5 bases. V shed 1 base and J shed 3 bases, with 10 bases lying between them. The CDR3 extends over 15 amino acids. Per germline, CDR1 MDHEN and CDR2 SYDVKM. CDR3 residues: CASSLSGVSYNEQFF. The CDR3 bases are TGTGCCAGCAGTTTATCCGGGGTTAGCTACAATGAGCAGTTCTTC.

Details on this clone: This sample includes further DNA sequences coding for the same CDR3. The chain couples TRBV28 to TRBJ1-1; no definite D call. V shed 5 bases and J shed 5 bases, with 9 bases lying between them. The CDR3 covers 12 residues. The germline gives CDR1 MDHEN, CDR2 SYDVKM. The CDR3 loop is CASSRGWTEAFF. CDR3 DNA sequence: TGTGCCAGCAGTCGAGGTTGGACTGAAGCTTTCTTT.